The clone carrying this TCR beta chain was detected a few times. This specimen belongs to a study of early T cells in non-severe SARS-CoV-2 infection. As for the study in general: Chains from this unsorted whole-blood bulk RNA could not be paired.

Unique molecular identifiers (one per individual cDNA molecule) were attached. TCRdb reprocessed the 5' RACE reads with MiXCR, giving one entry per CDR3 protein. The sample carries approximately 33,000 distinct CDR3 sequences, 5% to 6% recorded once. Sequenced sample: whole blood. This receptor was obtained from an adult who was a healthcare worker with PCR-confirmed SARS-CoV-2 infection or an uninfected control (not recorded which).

CDR3 loop: CASSQMTSGRAESFF. As DNA, the CDR3 is TGTGCCAGCAGCCAGATGACTAGCGGGAGGGCCGAATCTTTCTTC. This chain uses TRBV7-6 with TRBJ2-1, with 14 bases matching TRBD2. CDR1 is SGHVS, CDR2 FNYEAQ, per germline. This CDR3 contains 15 residues. J gave up 16 bases and V 5 bases, and 13 bases lay outside the gene matches.